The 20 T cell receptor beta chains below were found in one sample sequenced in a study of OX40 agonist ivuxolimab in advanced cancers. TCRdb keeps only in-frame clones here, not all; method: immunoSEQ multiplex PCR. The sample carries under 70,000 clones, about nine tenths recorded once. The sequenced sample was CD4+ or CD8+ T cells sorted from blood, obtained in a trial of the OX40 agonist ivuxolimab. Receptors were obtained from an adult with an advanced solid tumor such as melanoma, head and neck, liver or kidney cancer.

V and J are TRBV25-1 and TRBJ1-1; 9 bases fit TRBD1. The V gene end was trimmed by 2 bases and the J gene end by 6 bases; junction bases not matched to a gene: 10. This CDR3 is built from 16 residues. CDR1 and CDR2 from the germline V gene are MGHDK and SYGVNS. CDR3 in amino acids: CASSEVGTGFNSEAFF. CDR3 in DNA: TGTGCCAGCAGTGAAGTAGGGACAGGGTTTAACTCTGAAGCTTTCTTT.

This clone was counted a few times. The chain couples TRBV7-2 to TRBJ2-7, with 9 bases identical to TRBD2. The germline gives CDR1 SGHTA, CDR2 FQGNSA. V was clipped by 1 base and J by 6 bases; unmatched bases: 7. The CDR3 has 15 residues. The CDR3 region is CASSLGAGGPREQYF. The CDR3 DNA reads TGTGCCAGCAGCTTAGGGGCGGGAGGGCCGCGCGAGCAGTACTTC.

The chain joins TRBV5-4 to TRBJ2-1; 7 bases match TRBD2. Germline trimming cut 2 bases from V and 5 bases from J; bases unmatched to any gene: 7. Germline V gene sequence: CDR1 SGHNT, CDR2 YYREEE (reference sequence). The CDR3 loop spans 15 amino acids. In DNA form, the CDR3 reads TGTGCCAGCAGCTTCAGAACGGGAGGACACAATGAGCAGTTCTTC. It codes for CASSFRTGGHNEQFF.

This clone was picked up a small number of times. For the CDR3, the DNA is TGTGCCAGCAGCTTAAGTGGAGGACCGGGGGGTGGCGAGCAGTACTTC. The encoded protein is CASSLSGGPGGGEQYF. This rearrangement joins TRBV7-9 to TRBJ2-7; TRBD2 agrees at 7 bases. Germline V gives CDR1 SEHNR, CDR2 FQNEAQ (reference sequence). J gave up 6 bases and V 2 bases, and 13 bases lay outside the gene matches. The CDR3 is made up of 16 amino acids.

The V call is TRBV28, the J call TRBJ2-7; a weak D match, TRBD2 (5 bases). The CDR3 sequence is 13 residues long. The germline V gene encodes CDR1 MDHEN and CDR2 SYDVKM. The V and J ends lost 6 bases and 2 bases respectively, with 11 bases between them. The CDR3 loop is CASSTTTTYEQYF. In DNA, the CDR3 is TGTGCCAGCAGCACGACTACGACCTACGAGCAGTACTTC.

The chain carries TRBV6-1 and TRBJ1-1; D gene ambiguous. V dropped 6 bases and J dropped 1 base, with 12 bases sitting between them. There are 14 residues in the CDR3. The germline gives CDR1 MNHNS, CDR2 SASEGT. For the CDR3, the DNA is TGTGCCAGCAGGTCTTCGTGGAAGAACACTGAAGCTTTCTTT. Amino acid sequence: CASRSSWKNTEAFF.

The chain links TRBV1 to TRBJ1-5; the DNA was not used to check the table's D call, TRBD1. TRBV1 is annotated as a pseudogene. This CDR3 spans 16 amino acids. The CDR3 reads CTSSSEQGWGPQPQHF. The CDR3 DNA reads TGCACCAGCAGCTCCGAACAGGGCTGGGGTCCTCAGCCCCAGCATTTT.

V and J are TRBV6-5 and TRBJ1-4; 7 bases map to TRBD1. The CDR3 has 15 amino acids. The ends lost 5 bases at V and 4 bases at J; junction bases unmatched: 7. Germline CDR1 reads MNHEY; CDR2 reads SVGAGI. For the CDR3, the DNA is TGTGCCAGCAGTCCCCTGACAGGGATTAATGAAAAACTGTTTTTT. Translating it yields CASSPLTGINEKLFF.

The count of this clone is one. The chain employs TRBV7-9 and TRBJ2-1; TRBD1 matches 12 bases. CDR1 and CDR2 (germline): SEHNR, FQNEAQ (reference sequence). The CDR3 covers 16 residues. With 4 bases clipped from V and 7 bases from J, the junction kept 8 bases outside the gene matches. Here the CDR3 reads CASSSPGQGAMNEQFF. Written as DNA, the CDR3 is TGTGCCAGCAGCTCGCCGGGACAGGGGGCCATGAATGAGCAGTTCTTC.

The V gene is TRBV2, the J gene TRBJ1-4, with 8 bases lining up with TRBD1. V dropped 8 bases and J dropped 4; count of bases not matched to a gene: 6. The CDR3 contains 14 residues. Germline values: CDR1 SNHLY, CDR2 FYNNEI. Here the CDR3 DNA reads TGTGCCAGCGGAACGGGACAGGTTAATGAAAAACTGTTTTTT. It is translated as CASGTGQVNEKLFF.

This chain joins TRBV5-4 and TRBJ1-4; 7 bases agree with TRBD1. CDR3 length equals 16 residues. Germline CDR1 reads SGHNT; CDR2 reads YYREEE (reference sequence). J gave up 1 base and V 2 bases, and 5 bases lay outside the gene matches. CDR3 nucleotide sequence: TGTGCCAGCAGCTTTCGACAGGGAGAAACTAATGAAAAACTGTTTTTT. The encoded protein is CASSFRQGETNEKLFF.

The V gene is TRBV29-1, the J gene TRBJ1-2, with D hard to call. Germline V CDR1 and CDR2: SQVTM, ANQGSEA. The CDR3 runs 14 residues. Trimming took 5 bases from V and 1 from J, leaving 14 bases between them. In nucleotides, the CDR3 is TGCAGCGTTTATGACCTTAGCTATAACTATGGCTACACCTTC. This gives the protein CSVYDLSYNYGYTF.

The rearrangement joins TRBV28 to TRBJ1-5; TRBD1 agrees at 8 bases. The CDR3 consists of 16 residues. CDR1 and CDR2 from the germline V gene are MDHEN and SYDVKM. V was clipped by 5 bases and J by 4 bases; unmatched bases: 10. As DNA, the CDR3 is TGTGCCAGCAGTCCATCGGACAGGGCCAGAAATCAGCCCCAGCATTTT. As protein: CASSPSDRARNQPQHF. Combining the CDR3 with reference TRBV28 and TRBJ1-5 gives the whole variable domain DVKVTQSSRYLVKRTGEKVFLECVQDMDHENMFWYRQDPGLGLRLIYFSYDVKMKEKGDIPEGYSVSREKKERFSLILESASTNQTSMYLCASSPSDRARNQPQHFGDGTRLSIL.

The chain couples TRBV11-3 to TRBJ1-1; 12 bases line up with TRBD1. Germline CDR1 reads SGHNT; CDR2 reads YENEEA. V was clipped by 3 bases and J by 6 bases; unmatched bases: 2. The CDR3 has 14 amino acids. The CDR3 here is CASSLGQGAPEAFF. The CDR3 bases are TGTGCCAGCAGCTTGGGACAGGGGGCCCCTGAAGCTTTCTTT.

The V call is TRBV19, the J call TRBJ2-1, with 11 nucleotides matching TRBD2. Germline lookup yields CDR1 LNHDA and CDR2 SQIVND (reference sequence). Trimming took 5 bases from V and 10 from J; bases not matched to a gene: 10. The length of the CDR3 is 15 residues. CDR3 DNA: TGTGCCAGTAGTTCTCTAGCGGGAGGATTATGGGAGCAGTTCTTC. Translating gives CASSSLAGGLWEQFF.

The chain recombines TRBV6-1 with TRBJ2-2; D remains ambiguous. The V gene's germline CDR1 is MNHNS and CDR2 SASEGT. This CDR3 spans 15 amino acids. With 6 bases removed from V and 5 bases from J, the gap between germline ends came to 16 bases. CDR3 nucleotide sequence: TGTGCCAGCAGCCTAGAGGTACGCGCAACCGGGGAGCTGTTTTTT. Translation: CASSLEVRATGELFF.

The CDR3 sequence is CASRERPGDGHTEAFF. The CDR3 DNA reads as TGTGCCAGCAGAGAACGCCCCGGTGACGGCCACACTGAAGCTTTCTTT. V is TRBV6-1 and J is TRBJ1-1; D gene unclear. The CDR3 length is 16 residues. V gave up 6 bases and J gave up 3 bases, with 20 bases separating them. The V gene's germline CDR1 is MNHNS and CDR2 SASEGT.

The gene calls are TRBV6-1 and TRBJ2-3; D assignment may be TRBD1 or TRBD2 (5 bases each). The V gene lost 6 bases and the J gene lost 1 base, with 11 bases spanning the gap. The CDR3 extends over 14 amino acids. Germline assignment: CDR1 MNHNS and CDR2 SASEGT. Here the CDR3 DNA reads TGTGCCAGCAGCCCCTTGGGGGGCACAGATACGCAGTATTTT. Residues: CASSPLGGTDTQYF.

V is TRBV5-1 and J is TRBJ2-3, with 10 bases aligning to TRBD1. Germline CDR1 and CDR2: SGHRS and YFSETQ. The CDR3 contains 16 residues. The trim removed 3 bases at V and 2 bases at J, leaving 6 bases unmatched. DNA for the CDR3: TGCGCCAGCAGCTCGGGACAGGGGACCCCCACAGATACGCAGTATTTT. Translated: CASSSGQGTPTDTQYF.

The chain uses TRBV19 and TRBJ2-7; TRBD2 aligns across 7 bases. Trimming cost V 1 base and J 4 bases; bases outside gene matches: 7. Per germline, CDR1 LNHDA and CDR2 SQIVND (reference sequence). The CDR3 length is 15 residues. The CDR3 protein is CASSIVEAGTYEQYF. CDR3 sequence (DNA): TGTGCCAGTAGTATAGTTGAAGCGGGAACTTACGAGCAGTACTTC.